Following are 24 T cell receptor beta chains from one sample sequenced in a study of T-cell reconstitution after alpha-beta-depleted transplantation in children. A library of TCRbeta sequences, prepared with unique molecular identifiers, was generated. TCRdb reprocessed the PCR reads via MiXCR and lists one record per CDR3 protein. The repertoire holds 450,000 to 500,000 distinct CDR3 sequences, with around 12% as singletons. Sequencing was performed on PBMCs from the stem cell graft donor, taken from the stem cell graft. The receptors were gathered from a human donor who donated a stem cell graft to a child with combined immunodeficiency.

The table lists this clonotype with many counts. The chain links TRBV4-3 to TRBJ2-3, with 8 bases fitting TRBD2. Germline trimming cut 1 base from V and 2 bases from J; bases unmatched to any gene: 8. The CDR3 loop spans 17 amino acids. Germline V gene lookup returns CDR1 LGHNA and CDR2 YSLEER. Here the CDR3 DNA reads TGCGCCAGCAGCCAAGCTTTGGCGGGAGGACTCACAGATACGCAGTATTTT. Translated, it gives CASSQALAGGLTDTQYF.

The chain links TRBV29-1 to TRBJ2-1; D remains ambiguous. The CDR3 consists of 10 residues. V was trimmed by 3 bases and J by 7 bases, leaving 4 bases between them. Germline loops: CDR1 SQVTM, CDR2 ANQGSEA. The CDR3 sequence: CSVDSNEQFF. CDR3 bases: TGCAGCGTTGACTCAAATGAGCAGTTCTTC.

This clonotype appeared many times. The chain combines TRBV9 with TRBJ2-3; 14 positions agree with TRBD2. This CDR3 is built from 14 residues. Germline lookup yields CDR1 SGDLS and CDR2 YYNGEE. V lost 3 bases and J lost 9; bases outside the gene matches: 3. For the CDR3, the DNA is TGTGCCAGCAGCGGGACTAGCGGGAGGAGGACGCAGTATTTT. Translating it yields CASSGTSGRRTQYF.

This sequence joins TRBV28 and TRBJ1-2, with a weak D call TRBD1 (5 bases). Trimming removed 8 bases at V and 6 bases at J, with 13 bases between. The CDR3 totals 12 residues. Germline V gene lookup returns CDR1 MDHEN and CDR2 SYDVKM. The DNA of the CDR3 is TGTGCCAGCTCGACAGCAGGGCATGGCTACACCTTC. Translated, it gives CASSTAGHGYTF.

This clonotype was found many times. The chain links TRBV20-1 to TRBJ2-3; D call uncertain. V was pared by 6 bases and J by 5 bases, with 9 bases between. The CDR3 has 11 residues. CDR1 is DFQATT, CDR2 SNEGSKA, per germline (reference sequence). The CDR3 DNA follows: TGCAGTGCCCTATGGCAAGATACGCAGTATTTT. Translation gives CSALWQDTQYF.

There are many counts of this clonotype. This sequence joins TRBV5-6 and TRBJ2-2, with unresolved D. This CDR3 region has 15 residues. Germline V gives CDR1 SGHDT, CDR2 YYEEEE. The V end was cut by 1 base, the J end by 3 bases, with 10 bases between. The CDR3 is CASSLIPGYTGELFF. As DNA, the CDR3 is TGTGCCAGCAGCTTGATACCCGGCTACACCGGGGAGCTGTTTTTT. Filled out from reference TRBV5-6 and TRBJ2-2, the complete variable domain reads DAGVTQSPTHLIKTRGQQVTLRCSPKSGHDTVSWYQQALGQGPQFIFQYYEEEERQRGNFPDRFSGHQFPNYSSELNVNALLLGDSALYLCASSLIPGYTGELFFGEGSRLTVL.

This clonotype occurred a few times. CDR3 in DNA: TGCGCCAGCAGCCAAGCAGGGGGGCAAGAGACCCAGTACTTC. Amino acid sequence: CASSQAGGQETQYF. The J gene is TRBJ2-5, the V gene TRBV4-3; the D gene is possibly TRBD1 (7 bases). This CDR3 comprises 14 residues. V lost 1 base and J 2 bases, leaving 8 bases between the germline ends. CDR1 is LGHNA, CDR2 YSLEER, per germline.

The chain recombines TRBV28 with TRBJ2-1; D possibly corresponds to TRBD1 (6 bases). The V gene lost 6 bases and the J gene lost 4 bases, with 16 bases spanning the gap. Germline V gene data show CDR1 as MDHEN and CDR2 as SYDVKM. There are 15 residues in the CDR3. The CDR3 is CASSPRGPGYNEQFF. The CDR3 DNA is TGTGCCAGCAGCCCCAGGGGTCCGGGGTACAATGAGCAGTTCTTC.

The V call is TRBV6-5, the J call TRBJ2-6; D possibly matches TRBD1 or TRBD2 (6 bases each). The V and J ends lost 4 bases and 2 bases respectively, with 12 bases between them. Germline CDR1 and CDR2: MNHEY and SVGAGI. The length of the CDR3 is 16 residues. As DNA, the CDR3 is TGTGCCAGCAGTTGGGGGGCGAGTACTGGGGCCAACGTCCTGACTTTC. Amino acid sequence: CASSWGASTGANVLTF.

The chain has TRBV12-3 or TRBV12-4 and TRBJ2-6, with 8 positions matching TRBD1. The V and J ends lost 5 bases and 0 bases, in that order; junction bases with no gene match: 9. CDR3 length: 18 amino acids. CDR3 DNA sequence: TGTGCCAGCAGTCCTCAGGGGGCCCTTTTCTCTGGGGCCAACGTCCTGACTTTC. This translates into CASSPQGALFSGANVLTF.

V gene TRBV9 combines with J gene TRBJ2-5; maybe TRBD2 (6 bases). V dropped 7 bases and J dropped 2 bases, with 12 bases sitting between them. CDR3 length: 13 amino acids. From germline, CDR1 is SGDLS and CDR2 YYNGEE. CDR3 in amino acids: CASAGLQQETQYF. The CDR3 nucleotides read TGTGCCAGCGCGGGACTTCAACAAGAGACCCAGTACTTC. The full variable domain, completed using reference TRBV9 and TRBJ2-5, is DSGVTQTPKHLITATGQRVTLRCSPRSGDLSVYWYQQSLDQGLQFLIQYYNGEERAKGNILERFSAQQFPDLHSELNLSSLELGDSALYFCASAGLQQETQYFGPGTRLLVL.

This clonotype was observed a few times. CDR3 amino acids: CASSQLGTSDTYGYTF. CDR3 sequence (DNA): TGCGCCAGCAGCCAATTGGGGACATCCGATACCTATGGCTACACCTTC. This chain uses TRBV4-3 with TRBJ1-2; D is perhaps TRBD1 (6 bases). The CDR3 runs 16 residues. V lost 2 bases, J lost 4 bases, and 17 bases lay in between. The V gene's germline CDR1 is LGHNA and CDR2 YSLEER.

This clonotype showed up just a few times. This sequence joins TRBV7-8 and TRBJ1-1; no clear D. V shed 5 bases and J shed 2 bases, with 9 bases lying between them. This CDR3 contains 13 residues. Per the germline V gene, CDR1 is SGHVS and CDR2 is FQNEAQ. CDR3 bases: TGTGCCAGCAGCGTCGCGAAAAACACTGAAGCTTTCTTT. It yields the protein CASSVAKNTEAFF.

This clonotype occurred many times. The V and J genes are TRBV9 and TRBJ1-6; TRBD1 matches at 7 bases. The germline V gene has CDR1 SGDLS and CDR2 YYNGEE. The CDR3 has 14 amino acids. V shed 4 bases and J 7 bases; nucleotides not matched to a gene: 5. As DNA, the CDR3 is TGTGCCAGCAGCCCGACAGGGCAGAATTCACCCCTCCACTTT. Protein sequence: CASSPTGQNSPLHF.

This clonotype occurred a few times. This chain uses TRBV7-2 with TRBJ1-1; 9 bases are a match to TRBD1. V was pared by 4 bases and J by 6 bases, with 6 bases of the junction left unmatched. The CDR3 is made up of 14 amino acids. CDR1 is SGHTA and CDR2 is FQGNSA in the germline V gene. CDR3 region: CASSWRTGDAEAFF. In DNA form, the CDR3 reads TGTGCCAGCAGCTGGAGGACAGGGGACGCTGAAGCTTTCTTT.

This rearrangement joins TRBV25-1 to TRBJ2-7; 10 nucleotides align to TRBD1. Germline-derived CDR1 and CDR2 are MGHDK and SYGVNS. CDR3 length: 15 residues. Germline trimming cut 8 bases from V and 1 base from J; bases unmatched to any gene: 8. In DNA, the CDR3 is TGTGCCAGCCGCCCTGACAGGGGGCGATCCTACGAGCAGTACTTC. It codes for CASRPDRGRSYEQYF.

This chain uses TRBV27 with TRBJ2-7, with 12 nucleotides matching TRBD1. The J segment lost 6 bases and the V segment lost 4 bases, leaving 4 bases of the junction unmatched. Germline values: CDR1 MNHEY, CDR2 SMNVEV (reference sequence). This CDR3 comprises 14 residues. CDR3 sequence (DNA): TGTGCCAGCAGTTCCGGGACAGGGGGCGGCGAGCAGTACTTC. It is translated as CASSSGTGGGEQYF.

This clonotype showed up many times. The chain recombines TRBV5-6 with TRBJ1-2; tentatively, D is TRBD1 (5 bases). Germline V gene data show CDR1 as SGHDT and CDR2 as YYEEEE. The CDR3 is 16 residues long. V was trimmed by 0 bases and J by 2 bases, leaving 14 bases between them. The CDR3 loop reads CASSLAVVGPNYGYTF. The CDR3 nucleotides are TGTGCCAGCAGCTTGGCCGTTGTGGGGCCAAACTATGGCTACACCTTC.

The CDR3 region is CASSAGGGAVYNEQFF. As DNA, the CDR3 is TGTGCCAGCAGCGCCGGCGGGGGGGCGGTCTACAATGAGCAGTTCTTC. This sequence joins TRBV7-2 and TRBJ2-1; 9 nucleotides match TRBD2. After removal of 5 bases from V and 3 bases from J, the junction contained 8 bases not matched to a gene. The CDR3 spans 16 residues. Germline-derived CDR1 and CDR2 are SGHTA and FQGNSA.

Of note for this clonotype: One end of the junction varies from germline; a read error may be responsible. The chain joins TRBV7-2 to TRBJ2-7; 13 bases are a match to TRBD2. The CDR3 is made up of 16 amino acids. Germline V CDR1 and CDR2: SGHTA, FQGNSA. This chain's CDR3 is CASSLWGEGLAGLTLF. CDR3 DNA: TGTGCCAGCAGCTTATGGGGAGAGGGACTAGCGGGGCTCACGCTCTTC. Together with reference TRBV7-2 and TRBJ2-7, the CDR3 gives the full variable domain: GAGVSQSPSNKVTEKGKDVELRCDPISGHTALYWYRQSLGQGLEFLIYFQGNSAPDKSGLPSDRFSAERTGGSVSTLTIQRTQQEDSAVYLCASSLWGEGLAGLTLFGPGTRLTVT.

There are a few counts of this clonotype. The chain is built from TRBV7-3 and TRBJ2-3; D possibly corresponds to TRBD2 (6 bases). Trimming stripped 8 bases from V and 0 bases from J, with 9 bases between. Germline V gives CDR1 SGHTA, CDR2 FQGTGA. The CDR3 has 13 residues. The CDR3 bases are TGTGCCAGCGCCCGGGGGAGCACAGATACGCAGTATTTT. It yields the protein CASARGSTDTQYF.

The genes are TRBV29-1 and TRBJ2-5, with D maybe TRBD2 (5 bases). Germline CDR1 SQVTM, CDR2 ANQGSEA. V lost 5 bases to trimming and J lost 3 bases, with 10 bases between them. This CDR3 has 12 amino acids. Here the CDR3 reads CSVLAVEETQYF. The CDR3, as DNA: TGCAGCGTTCTAGCCGTAGAAGAGACCCAGTACTTC.

CDR3 DNA sequence: TGTGCTAGTGGTTTGGATCCCCGCCTGGAGCTGTTTTTT. Translated: CASGLDPRLELFF. The genes are TRBV12-5 and TRBJ2-2; D is ambiguous. Per germline, CDR1 LGHNT and CDR2 FRNRAP. The CDR3 consists of 13 residues. V shed 1 base and J shed 10 bases, with 10 bases lying between them.

V usage is TRBV18 and J usage is TRBJ1-6, with D possibly TRBD1 on 5 matching bases. The CDR3 has 14 amino acids. Germline-derived CDR1 and CDR2 are KGHSH and LQKENI. V lost 6 bases and J 10 bases, leaving 16 bases between the germline ends. CDR3 in DNA: TGTGCCAGCTCGGGAGGGGCCGGAGAGTCACCCCTCCACTTT. It translates to CASSGGAGESPLHF.